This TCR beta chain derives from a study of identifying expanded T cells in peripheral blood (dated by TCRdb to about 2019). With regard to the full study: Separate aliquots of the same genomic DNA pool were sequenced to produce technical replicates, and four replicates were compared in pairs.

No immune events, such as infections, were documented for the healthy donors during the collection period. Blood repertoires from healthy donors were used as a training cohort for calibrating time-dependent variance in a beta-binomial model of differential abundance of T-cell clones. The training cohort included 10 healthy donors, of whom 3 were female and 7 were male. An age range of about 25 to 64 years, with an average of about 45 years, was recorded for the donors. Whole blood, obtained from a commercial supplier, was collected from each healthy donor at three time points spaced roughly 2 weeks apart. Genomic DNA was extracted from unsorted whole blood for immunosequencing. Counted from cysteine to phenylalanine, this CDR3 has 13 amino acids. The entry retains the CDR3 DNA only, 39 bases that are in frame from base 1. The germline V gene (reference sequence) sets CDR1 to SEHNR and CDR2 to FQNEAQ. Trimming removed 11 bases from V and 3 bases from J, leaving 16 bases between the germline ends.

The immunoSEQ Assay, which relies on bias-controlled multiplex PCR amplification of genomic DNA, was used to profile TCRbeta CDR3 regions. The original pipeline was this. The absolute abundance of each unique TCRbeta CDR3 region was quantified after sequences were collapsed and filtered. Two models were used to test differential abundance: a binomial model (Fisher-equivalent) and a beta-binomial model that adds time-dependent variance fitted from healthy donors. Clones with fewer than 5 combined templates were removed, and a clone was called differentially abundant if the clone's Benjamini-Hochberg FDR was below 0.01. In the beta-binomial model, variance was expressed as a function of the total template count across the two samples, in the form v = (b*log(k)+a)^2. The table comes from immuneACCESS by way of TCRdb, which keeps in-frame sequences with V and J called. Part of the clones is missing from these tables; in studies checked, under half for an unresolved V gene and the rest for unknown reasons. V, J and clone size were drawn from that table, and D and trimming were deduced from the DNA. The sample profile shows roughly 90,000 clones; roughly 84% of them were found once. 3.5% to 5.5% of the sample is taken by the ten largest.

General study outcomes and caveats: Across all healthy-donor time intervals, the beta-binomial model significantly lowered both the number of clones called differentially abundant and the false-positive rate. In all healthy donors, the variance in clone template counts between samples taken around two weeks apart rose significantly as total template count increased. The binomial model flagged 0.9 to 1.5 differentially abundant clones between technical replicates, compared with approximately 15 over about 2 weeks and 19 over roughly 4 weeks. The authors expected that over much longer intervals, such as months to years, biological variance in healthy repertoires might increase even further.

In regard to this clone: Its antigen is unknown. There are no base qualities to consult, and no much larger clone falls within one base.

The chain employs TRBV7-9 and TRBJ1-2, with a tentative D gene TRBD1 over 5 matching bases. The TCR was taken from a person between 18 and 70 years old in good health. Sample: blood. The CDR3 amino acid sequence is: CAARTGEDYGYTF. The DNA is TGTGCCGCGCGGACGGGGGAAGACTATGGCTACACCTTC.